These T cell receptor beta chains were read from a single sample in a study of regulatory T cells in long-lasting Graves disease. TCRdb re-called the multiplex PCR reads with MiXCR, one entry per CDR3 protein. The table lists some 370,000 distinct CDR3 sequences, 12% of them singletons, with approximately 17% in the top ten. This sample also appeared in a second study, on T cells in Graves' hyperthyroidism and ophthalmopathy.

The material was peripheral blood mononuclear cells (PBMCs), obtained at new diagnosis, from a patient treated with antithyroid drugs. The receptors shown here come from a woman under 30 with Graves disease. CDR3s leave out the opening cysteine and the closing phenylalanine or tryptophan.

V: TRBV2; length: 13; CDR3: ASSRDRHSNQPQH
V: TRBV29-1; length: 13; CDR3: SVGILQGNTGELF
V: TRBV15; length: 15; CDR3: ATIPGGTTSSNQPQH
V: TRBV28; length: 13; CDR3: AIGIGGNLAHEQY
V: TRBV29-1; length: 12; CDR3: SVGGTATNEKLF
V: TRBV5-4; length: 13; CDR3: ASSSVQGGNTEAF
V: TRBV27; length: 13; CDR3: ASSLRDRGENEQF
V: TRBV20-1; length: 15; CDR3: SARARLAGVLLGEQY
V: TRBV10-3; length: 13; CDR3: AISESTQGNTEAF
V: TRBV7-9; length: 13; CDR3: ASSLADVVNYGYT
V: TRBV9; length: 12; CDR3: ASSEGGSDGEQF
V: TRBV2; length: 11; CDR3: ASRGVMGQALH
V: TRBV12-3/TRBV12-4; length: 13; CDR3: ASSDRESSYNEQF
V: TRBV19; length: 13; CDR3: ASSISGDTLHEQY
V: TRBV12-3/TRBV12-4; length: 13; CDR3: ASSSDRSGLYGYT
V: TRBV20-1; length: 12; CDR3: SARGQMYTDTQY
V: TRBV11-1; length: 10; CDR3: ASSLLYSEQF
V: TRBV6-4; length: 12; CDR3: ASRDSGEGNEQF